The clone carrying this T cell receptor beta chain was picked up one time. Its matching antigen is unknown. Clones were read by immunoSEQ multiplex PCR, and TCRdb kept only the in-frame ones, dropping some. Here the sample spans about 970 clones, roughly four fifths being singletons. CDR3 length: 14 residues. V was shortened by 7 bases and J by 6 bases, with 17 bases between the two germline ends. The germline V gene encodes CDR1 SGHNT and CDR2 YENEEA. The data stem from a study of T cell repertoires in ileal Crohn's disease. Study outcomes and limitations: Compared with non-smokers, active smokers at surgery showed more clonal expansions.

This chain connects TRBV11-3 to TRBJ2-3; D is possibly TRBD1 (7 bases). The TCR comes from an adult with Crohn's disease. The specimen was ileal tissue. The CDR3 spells CASNPGQAGDTQYF. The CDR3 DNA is TGTGCCAGCAACCCAGGACAGGCGGGGGATACGCAGTATTTT.